The 21 T cell receptor beta chains below come from one sample, sequenced in a study of T cells after posttransplantation cyclophosphamide. Data came from immunoSEQ multiplex PCR; TCRdb stores just in-frame clones and leaves some out. The sample shows about 21,000 clones, 95% to 99% of them seen only once. Sequencing was carried out using naive CD8+ T cells sorted from PBMCs. These receptors all come from a man aged 35 to 55 in good health, CMV-negative, and a related stem cell transplant donor.

The chain is built from TRBV19 and TRBJ2-1, with a weak D call TRBD1 (5 bases). The germline gives CDR1 LNHDA, CDR2 SQIVND (reference sequence). V was cut by 6 bases and J by 0 bases, with 12 bases left in between. The CDR3 has 15 amino acids. The CDR3 DNA follows: TGTGCCAGTAGCCAGGGCCCGAGCTCCTACAATGAGCAGTTCTTC. The encoded protein is CASSQGPSSYNEQFF.

V gene TRBV9 combines with J gene TRBJ2-5, with D possibly TRBD2 on 6 matching bases. This CDR3 comprises 17 residues. The germline V and J ends were trimmed by 5 bases and 4 bases, with 24 bases remaining between them. Germline values: CDR1 SGDLS, CDR2 YYNGEE. CDR3 protein: CASSGGAGLKGRETQYF. The CDR3 DNA is TGTGCCAGCAGTGGAGGGGCGGGGCTCAAGGGTCGAGAGACCCAGTACTTC.

V and J are TRBV27 and TRBJ1-2; 8 bases are shared with TRBD1. CDR3 size: 13 residues. Germline assignment: CDR1 MNHEY and CDR2 SMNVEV (reference sequence). V was pared by 2 bases and J by 6 bases, with 2 bases of the junction left unmatched. The CDR3 DNA reads TGTGCCAGCAGTTTAGCGGGACAGGATGGCTACACCTTC. Its protein is CASSLAGQDGYTF.

V and J are TRBV14 and TRBJ2-2; no firm D call. Trimming stripped 3 bases from V and 7 bases from J, with 6 bases between. Germline V gives CDR1 SGHDN, CDR2 FVKESK. The CDR3 covers 12 residues. The CDR3 protein is CASSQWSGELFF. In DNA form, the CDR3 reads TGTGCCAGCAGCCAGTGGAGCGGGGAGCTGTTTTTT.

The gene calls are TRBV7-9 and TRBJ2-2, with a tentative D call TRBD2 (6 bases). Trimming shortened V by 1 base and J by 6 bases, and 21 bases separated the two germline ends. Looked up from germline, CDR1 is SEHNR and CDR2 is FQNEAQ (reference sequence). The CDR3 covers 18 residues. The CDR3 DNA is TGTGCCAGCAGCTTAGACGGGCGGTGGACGGGGGTACCCGGGGAGCTGTTTTTT. Protein sequence: CASSLDGRWTGVPGELFF. Based on the CDR3 plus reference TRBV7-9 and TRBJ2-2, the full variable domain is DTGVSQNPRHKITKRGQNVTFRCDPISEHNRLYWYRQTLGQGPEFLTYFQNEAQLEKSRLLSDRFSAERPKGSFSTLEIQRTEQGDSAMYLCASSLDGRWTGVPGELFFGEGSRLTVL.

V is TRBV11-2 and J is TRBJ2-1; 13 bases match TRBD2. The CDR3 totals 17 residues. V shed 6 bases and J 4 bases; nucleotides not matched to a gene: 9. Germline CDR1 SGHAT, CDR2 FQNNGV. The CDR3 loop is CASRPDVLAGGYNEQFF. In DNA form, the CDR3 reads TGTGCCAGCAGACCTGACGTACTAGCGGGGGGGTACAATGAGCAGTTCTTC.

The chain employs TRBV7-6 and TRBJ1-1; D unclear. In germline, CDR1 is SGHVS, CDR2 FNYEAQ. With 5 bases removed from V and 1 base from J, the gap between germline ends came to 11 bases. The CDR3 has 14 amino acids. The CDR3 bases are TGTGCCAGCAGCCCAGGACTGCGGAACACTGAAGCTTTCTTT. This gives the protein CASSPGLRNTEAFF.

This sequence joins TRBV19 and TRBJ1-5; a weak D match, TRBD1 (6 bases). The V and J ends lost 5 bases and 3 bases respectively, with 14 bases between them. CDR3 length: 15 amino acids. The germline V gene has CDR1 LNHDA and CDR2 SQIVND (reference sequence). The CDR3 sequence is CASSPRDTFNQPQHF. As DNA, the CDR3 is TGTGCCAGTAGTCCCCGGGACACATTCAATCAGCCCCAGCATTTT.

The CDR3 DNA sequence: TGTGCCAGCAGCTCCGCCGGGACAGGCTCCTACGAGCAGTACTTC. As protein: CASSSAGTGSYEQYF. The rearrangement links TRBV13 to TRBJ2-7; 8 bases are shared with TRBD1. The J segment lost 0 bases and the V segment lost 4 bases, leaving 5 bases of the junction unmatched. Germline CDR1 is PRHDT and CDR2 is FYEKMQ (reference sequence). The CDR3 spans 15 residues.

The chain links TRBV6-5 to TRBJ1-5, with D tentatively TRBD1 (6 bases). The CDR3 runs 14 residues. V lost 2 bases to trimming and J lost 3 bases, with 8 bases between them. Per germline, CDR1 MNHEY and CDR2 SVGAGI. The CDR3 region has the DNA TGTGCCAGCAGTTACGAGGGACACAATCAGCCCCAGCATTTT. Translation: CASSYEGHNQPQHF.

The rearrangement uses TRBV19 and TRBJ2-7, with 8 bases aligning to TRBD1. In germline, CDR1 is LNHDA, CDR2 SQIVND (reference sequence). The J segment lost 1 base and the V segment lost 5 bases, leaving 4 bases of the junction unmatched. CDR3 size: 14 residues. The CDR3 DNA is TGTGCCAGTAGTGTCGGACAGGGATCCTACGAGCAGTACTTC. Protein product: CASSVGQGSYEQYF.

The chain employs TRBV28 and TRBJ2-1, with a weak D call TRBD2 (5 bases). The CDR3 has 13 amino acids. Between the trimmed V and J ends, which lost 1 base and 7 bases, there was a span of 8 bases. Germline values: CDR1 MDHEN, CDR2 SYDVKM. For the CDR3, the DNA is TGTGCCAGCAGTTTATTGGGCGGGAATGAGCAGTTCTTC. This codes for CASSLLGGNEQFF. The full variable domain, rest sourced from reference TRBV28 and TRBJ2-1, is DVKVTQSSRYLVKRTGEKVFLECVQDMDHENMFWYRQDPGLGLRLIYFSYDVKMKEKGDIPEGYSVSREKKERFSLILESASTNQTSMYLCASSLLGGNEQFFGPGTRLTVL.

The V gene is TRBV25-1, the J gene TRBJ2-1; 7 bases are a match to TRBD1. Germline V gene data show CDR1 as MGHDK and CDR2 as SYGVNS. V dropped 7 bases and J dropped 5; count of bases not matched to a gene: 2. The CDR3 is made up of 12 amino acids. The CDR3 reads CASIGTDNEQFF. CDR3 sequence (DNA): TGTGCCAGCATTGGGACAGACAATGAGCAGTTCTTC.

This clone was detected only once. The chain couples TRBV27 to TRBJ2-5; 14 bases align to TRBD2. The CDR3 is 18 amino acids. Germline V gene data show CDR1 as MNHEY and CDR2 as SMNVEV (reference sequence). V trimming: 7 bases; J trimming: 4 bases; junction bases outside the gene matches: 14. This chain's CDR3 is CASTTRGLAGVGLETQYF. The CDR3 DNA follows: TGTGCCAGCACAACAAGGGGACTAGCGGGAGTGGGCCTAGAGACCCAGTACTTC.

The count of this clone is one. CDR3 nucleotides: TGCGCCAGCAGCCAAGAGTTGAGGAACACTGAAGCTTTCTTT. Translated, it gives CASSQELRNTEAFF. V usage is TRBV4-1 and J usage is TRBJ1-1; unclear D gene. The germline V gene has CDR1 MGHRA and CDR2 YSYEKL. This CDR3 is built from 14 residues. The ends were cut back, 0 bases at V and 1 base at J, with 6 bases in the middle.

The V gene is TRBV19, the J gene TRBJ2-7; 8 bases match TRBD1. The CDR3 consists of 14 residues. J was trimmed by 1 base and V by 7 bases; bases with no gene match: 6. Germline values: CDR1 LNHDA, CDR2 SQIVND (reference sequence). The CDR3, as DNA: TGTGCCAGTAATCCCGGGACAGGATCCTACGAGCAGTACTTC. It encodes CASNPGTGSYEQYF.

The chain is built from TRBV6-6 and TRBJ2-7, with 8 nucleotides matching TRBD2. This CDR3 region has 15 residues. V shed 0 bases, J shed 6 bases, and the junction held 7 bases outside the gene matches. CDR1 is MNHNY, CDR2 SVGAGI, per germline (reference sequence). The CDR3 DNA reads TGTGCCAGCAGTTACTCGGGACTAGAACTCTCCGAGCAGTACTTC. This gives the protein CASSYSGLELSEQYF.

J is TRBJ2-7 and V is TRBV6-1; the match to TRBD1 covers 7 bases. Trimming removed 4 bases from V and 0 bases from J; junction bases left unmatched: 6. The CDR3 extends over 15 amino acids. Per the germline V gene, CDR1 is MNHNS and CDR2 is SASEGT. The CDR3 nucleotides are TGTGCCAGCAGTGTCCCGACAGGGAGCTCCTACGAGCAGTACTTC. Translation gives CASSVPTGSSYEQYF.

The chain has TRBV7-9 and TRBJ1-1; TRBD1 matches 7 bases. CDR3 length: 14 amino acids. The V segment lost 6 bases and the J segment 6 bases; nucleotides outside the gene matches: 10. The germline CDR1 and CDR2 sequences are SEHNR and FQNEAQ (reference sequence). CDR3 amino acids: CASRASDRRSEAFF. For the CDR3, the DNA is TGTGCCAGCAGGGCCTCGGACAGGCGTTCTGAAGCTTTCTTT.

This clone was counted a single time. The V and J genes are TRBV13 and TRBJ2-7; 7 positions match TRBD1. Losses at the gene ends were 5 bases for V and 4 bases for J; bases not matched to a gene: 5. Germline CDR1 PRHDT, CDR2 FYEKMQ (reference sequence). There are 13 residues in the CDR3. As DNA, the CDR3 is TGTGCCAGCAGCCTGGGACAGACGTACGAGCAGTACTTC. Protein: CASSLGQTYEQYF. The variable domain in full, with the rest retrieved from reference TRBV13 and TRBJ2-7, is AAGVIQSPRHLIKEKRETATLKCYPIPRHDTVYWYQQGPGQDPQFLISFYEKMQSDKGSIPDRFSAQQFSDYHSELNMSSLELGDSALYFCASSLGQTYEQYFGPGTRLTVT.

The V call is TRBV9, the J call TRBJ1-1; possible D gene TRBD1, 6 bases. The germline V gene encodes CDR1 SGDLS and CDR2 YYNGEE. The CDR3 has 16 amino acids. Trimming pared 0 bases from V and 6 bases from J, leaving 18 bases between. As DNA, the CDR3 is TGTGCCAGCAGCGTAGTAGGGACAATGGGAAGGGCTGAAGCTTTCTTT. Translation: CASSVVGTMGRAEAFF.